Listed here are 19 T cell receptor beta chains from one sample, sequenced in a study of blood T cell repertoires in COVID-19. Sequencing was performed with immunoSEQ multiplex PCR; in TCRdb, only in-frame clones are kept and a portion is missing. The sample has tens of thousands of clones; roughly 78% are singletons. The sample comprised peripheral blood. These receptors came from a human donor in a cohort sampled during active COVID-19.

V is TRBV5-5 and J is TRBJ1-2; D unclear. CDR1 and CDR2 (germline): SGHKS, YYEKEE (reference sequence). Trimming took off 4 bases at V and 0 bases at J, with 7 bases between the two ends. This CDR3 spans 13 amino acids. CDR3 bases: TGTGCCAGCAGCATACAAACTAACTATGGCTACACCTTC. Protein: CASSIQTNYGYTF. Full variable domain (remainder filled in from reference TRBV5-5 and TRBJ1-2): DAGVTQSPTHLIKTRGQQVTLRCSPISGHKSVSWYQQVLGQGPQFIFQYYEKEERGRGNFPDRFSARQFPNYSSELNVNALLLGDSALYLCASSIQTNYGYTFGSGTRLTVV.

J is TRBJ2-7 and V is TRBV7-9; no reliable D call. V lost 2 bases and J 4 bases, leaving 9 bases between the germline ends. This CDR3 spans 13 amino acids. Germline V gene sequence: CDR1 SEHNR, CDR2 FQNEAQ (reference sequence). CDR3 nucleotide sequence: TGTGCCAGCAGCTTATATGTCCGGTACGAGCAGTACTTC. This codes for CASSLYVRYEQYF.

The rearrangement joins TRBV7-3 to TRBJ2-3, with a possible D match to TRBD2 (7 bases). The germline V gene encodes CDR1 SGHTA and CDR2 FQGTGA. CDR3 length: 15 amino acids. Trimming pared 3 bases from V and 6 bases from J, leaving 16 bases between. The CDR3 DNA is TGTGCCAGCAGCTTGTGGACTAGTGGGGGCGATACGCAGTATTTT. Residues: CASSLWTSGGDTQYF.

The V and J genes are TRBV4-3 and TRBJ2-3; TRBD2 matches 13 bases. V trimming: 4 bases; J trimming: 6 bases; junction bases outside the gene matches: 4. The germline gives CDR1 LGHNA, CDR2 YSLEER. The CDR3 loop spans 15 amino acids. The CDR3 sequence is CASSLGTSGADTQYF. CDR3 DNA: TGCGCCAGCAGCCTCGGGACTAGCGGGGCTGATACGCAGTATTTT.

The chain joins TRBV5-1 to TRBJ2-7; possibly TRBD1 for D (5 bases). The germline gives CDR1 SGHRS, CDR2 YFSETQ. The V gene lost 3 bases and the J gene lost 4 bases, with 14 bases spanning the gap. There are 14 residues in the CDR3. CDR3 loop: CASSSLGAFYEQYF. DNA for the CDR3: TGCGCCAGCAGCTCCCTAGGGGCATTTTACGAGCAGTACTTC. Combining the CDR3 with reference TRBV5-1 and TRBJ2-7 gives the whole variable domain KAGVTQTPRYLIKTRGQQVTLSCSPISGHRSVSWYQQTPGQGLQFLFEYFSETQRNKGNFPGRFSGRQFSNSRSEMNVSTLELGDSALYLCASSSLGAFYEQYFGPGTRLTVT.

The chain links TRBV5-6 to TRBJ2-3; 14 nucleotides align to TRBD2. The J segment lost 2 bases and the V segment lost 4 bases, leaving 3 bases of the junction unmatched. This CDR3 spans 16 amino acids. The V gene's germline CDR1 is SGHDT and CDR2 YYEEEE. This CDR3 reads CASSRLAGGFTDTQYF. As DNA, the CDR3 is TGTGCCAGCAGCAGACTAGCGGGGGGGTTCACAGATACGCAGTATTTT.

The chain links TRBV10-3 to TRBJ2-5; 9 bases match TRBD2. CDR1 is ENHRY and CDR2 is SYGVKD in the germline V gene. CDR3 length equals 13 residues. J was trimmed by 5 bases and V by 6 bases; bases with no gene match: 4. CDR3 bases: TGTGCCATCAGGGGGACTAGCTCGGAGACCCAGTACTTC. Encoded protein: CAIRGTSSETQYF.

The rearrangement links TRBV7-3 to TRBJ2-6; D not certain. V was trimmed by 5 bases and J by 2 bases, leaving 4 bases between them. CDR1 is SGHTA and CDR2 is FQGTGA in the germline V gene. The CDR3 has 13 residues. CDR3 nucleotides: TGTGCCAGCAGCCCCACTGGGGCCAACGTCCTGACTTTC. This gives the protein CASSPTGANVLTF.

The chain joins TRBV10-1 to TRBJ2-7; 9 bases map to TRBD1. Germline V gene data show CDR1 as WNHNN and CDR2 as SYGVQD (reference sequence). V dropped 8 bases and J dropped 4; count of bases not matched to a gene: 9. The CDR3 consists of 14 residues. CDR3 sequence reads: CASPIRDRVYEQYF. Here the CDR3 DNA reads TGCGCCAGCCCCATCCGGGACAGGGTTTACGAGCAGTACTTC.

This clone has only a few counts. The chain combines TRBV5-5 with TRBJ1-2; D remains ambiguous. This CDR3 contains 13 residues. Trimming shortened V by 6 bases and J by 8 bases, and 17 bases separated the two germline ends. CDR1 and CDR2 (germline): SGHKS, YYEKEE (reference sequence). The CDR3: CASTLRDLLGYTF. As DNA, the CDR3 is TGTGCCAGCACCCTCCGGGATCTGCTGGGCTACACCTTC.

The V gene is TRBV7-9, the J gene TRBJ1-2, with TRBD1 matching 7 bases. This CDR3 region has 13 residues. J was trimmed by 5 bases and V by 4 bases; bases with no gene match: 4. CDR1 and CDR2 from the germline V gene are SEHNR and FQNEAQ (reference sequence). The CDR3 loop is CASSSQGPYGYTF. For the CDR3, the DNA is TGTGCCAGCAGCTCACAGGGGCCGTATGGCTACACCTTC.

The chain recombines TRBV13 with TRBJ1-1; no clear D gene. The germline V gene has CDR1 PRHDT and CDR2 FYEKMQ (reference sequence). The germline V and J ends were trimmed by 3 bases and 0 bases, with 20 bases remaining between them. The CDR3 consists of 18 residues. CDR3 bases: TGTGCCAGCAGCTTCGCCTCCTTTACGAGGCGCTTGAACACTGAAGCTTTCTTT. This sequence encodes CASSFASFTRRLNTEAFF.

The V call is TRBV21-1, the J call TRBJ2-5; the tabulated D call, TRBD2, remains unverified against the DNA. TRBV21-1 is reported as a pseudogene. The CDR3 is 13 amino acids. CDR3 in DNA: TGTGCCAGCAGCCTTCGAAACTGGGAGACCCAGTACTTC. Its protein product is CASSLRNWETQYF.

The rearrangement joins TRBV7-2 to TRBJ1-5; a weak D match, TRBD1 (6 bases). The CDR3 covers 14 residues. Germline CDR1 reads SGHTA; CDR2 reads FQGNSA. V was trimmed by 5 bases and J by 7 bases, leaving 15 bases between them. CDR3 in amino acids: CASSPRQVLQPQHF. The DNA of the CDR3 is TGTGCCAGCAGCCCGAGACAGGTTCTGCAGCCCCAGCATTTT.

The V gene is TRBV21-1, the J gene TRBJ2-7; the table's D call TRBD2 went unverified against the DNA. TRBV21-1 is given as a pseudogene. The CDR3 contains 19 residues. CDR3 sequence reads: CASSKGGFAGTSFGYEQYF. The CDR3 DNA reads TGTGCCAGCAGCAAAGGTGGTTTTGCCGGGACTAGCTTCGGCTACGAGCAGTACTTC.

CDR3 nucleotide sequence: TGTGCCAGCAGTTACTGGGGGGGGTCCCCATCCGAGCAGTACTTC. Protein product: CASSYWGGSPSEQYF. The chain has TRBV6-2 or TRBV6-3 and TRBJ2-7; 7 nucleotides line up with TRBD2. Germline loops: CDR1 MNHEY, CDR2 SVGEGT. The CDR3 covers 15 residues. The V segment lost 1 base and the J segment 6 bases; nucleotides outside the gene matches: 9.

The CDR3 reads CASSWRQSEQYF. DNA for the CDR3: TGTGCCAGCAGCTGGAGACAGTCCGAGCAGTACTTC. This rearrangement joins TRBV7-8 to TRBJ2-7, with D possibly being TRBD1 (5 bases). The V end lost 4 bases, the J end lost 6 bases, and 10 bases lay between the germline ends. Germline values: CDR1 SGHVS, CDR2 FQNEAQ. The CDR3 extends over 12 amino acids.

The chain uses TRBV18 and TRBJ2-5, with D possibly TRBD2 on 6 matching bases. The CDR3 spans 15 residues. Trimming removed 1 base at V and 4 bases at J, with 13 bases between. Per the germline V gene, CDR1 is KGHSH and CDR2 is LQKENI. In DNA form, the CDR3 reads TGTGCCAGCTCACCACTCAACCGGGGGTCAGAGACCCAGTACTTC. Protein product: CASSPLNRGSETQYF.

The chain is built from TRBV6-5 and TRBJ1-1; D remains unclear. CDR3 length: 11 amino acids. Germline assignment: CDR1 MNHEY and CDR2 SVGAGI. Deletions cut 8 bases from V and 3 bases from J, with 7 bases between. CDR3 DNA: TGTGCCAGCGCCGAGGACACTGAAGCTTTCTTT. Its protein product is CASAEDTEAFF.